Sequencing of this T cell receptor beta chain was carried out in a study of T cells in Graves' hyperthyroidism and ophthalmopathy. V shed 3 bases and J shed 4 bases, with 8 bases lying between them. CDR1 is SGDLS, CDR2 YYNGEE, per germline. This CDR3 is built from 14 residues. RNA transcripts yielded amplified TCR beta CDR3 regions. A first-round RT-PCR of the TCR CDR3 used the HTBI primer set. TCRdb ran MiXCR on the multiplex PCR reads and lists one entry per CDR3 protein. The table lists approximately 49,000 distinct CDR3 sequences, approximately 53% of them singletons. Diagnosing involved the use of clinical symptoms, serum thyroxine and TRAb, thyroid ultrasound and orbital computed tomography.

The TCR sequence derives from a man younger than 35 with Graves' hyperthyroidism. Sequenced: peripheral blood or thyroid tissue (not recorded which). J is TRBJ2-6 and V is TRBV9, with a weak D call TRBD2 (5 bases). CDR3 DNA: TGTGCCAGCAGCGAGAGCGGAGGGGCCAACGTCCTGACTTTC. Translation gives CASSESGGANVLTF.